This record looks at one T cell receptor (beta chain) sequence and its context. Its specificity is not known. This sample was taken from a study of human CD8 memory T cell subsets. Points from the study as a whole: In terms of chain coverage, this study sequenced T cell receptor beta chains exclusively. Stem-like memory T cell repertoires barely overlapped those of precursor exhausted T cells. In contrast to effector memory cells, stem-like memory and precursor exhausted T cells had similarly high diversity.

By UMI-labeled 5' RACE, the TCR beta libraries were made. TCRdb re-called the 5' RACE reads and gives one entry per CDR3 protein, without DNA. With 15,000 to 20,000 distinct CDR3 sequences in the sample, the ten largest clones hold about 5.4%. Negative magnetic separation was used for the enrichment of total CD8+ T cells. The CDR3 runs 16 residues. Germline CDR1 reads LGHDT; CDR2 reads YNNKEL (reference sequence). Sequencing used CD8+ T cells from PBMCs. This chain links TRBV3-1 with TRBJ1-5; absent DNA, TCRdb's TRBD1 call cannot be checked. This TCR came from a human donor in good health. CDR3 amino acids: CASSQKGTGRDQPQHF.